This record covers a single T cell receptor (beta chain). The data originate from a study of blood T cells in healthy people across ages. A second about 7 to 11 cycle PCR used barcoded and J-beta primers. In TCRdb, the 5' RACE reads were re-called with MiXCR into one record per CDR3 protein. The data contain 800,000 to 1,000,000 distinct CDR3 sequences, about 48% of them seen just once; the ten biggest clones take up 13%. This TCR was sampled from a man aged 25 to 45 in good health. The sequenced sample was blood.

Written as DNA, the CDR3 is TGTGCCAGCTCTCCGGACAGCTTCAGTGGCTACACCTTC. Translating it yields CASSPDSFSGYTF. This chain joins TRBV18 and TRBJ1-2; possible D gene TRBD1, 6 bases. Germline lookup yields CDR1 KGHSH and CDR2 LQKENI. This CDR3 contains 13 residues. Trimming stripped 6 bases from V and 7 bases from J, with 15 bases between.